These 28 T cell receptor beta chains were sequenced from one sample in a study of blood T cells in healthy people across ages. The authors ran a second PCR of 7 to 11 cycles using a sample-barcoded 5' primer and a J-beta primer mix. One entry per CDR3 protein, called by TCRdb with MiXCR from the 5' RACE reads. Of roughly 900,000 distinct CDR3 sequences listed, less than 35% are singletons. The sample was blood. These receptors came from a woman older than 75 in good health.

As concerns this clonotype: A read error is possible here, since a much larger clone lies one base away. The V and J genes are TRBV7-9 and TRBJ2-1, with 10 bases lining up with TRBD1. This CDR3 is built from 17 residues. CDR1 is SEHNR, CDR2 FQNEAQ, per germline (reference sequence). The CDR3 here is CSSSFLRTGGNFNEQFF. Here the CDR3 DNA reads TGTTCCAGCAGCTTTCTTCGGACAGGGGGAAATTTCAATGAGCAGTTCTTC.

This clonotype showed up just once. The germline gene is not matched at one end of the junction; a read error may be the cause. The DNA for the CDR3 is TGTGCCAGCCGGGGGGTGGGGAATGCGCAGTTCTTC. Translation gives CASRGVGNAQFF. The V and J genes are TRBV6-6 and TRBJ2-1; 7 positions agree with TRBD2. Germline lookup yields CDR1 MNHNY and CDR2 SVGAGI (reference sequence). CDR3 length: 12 amino acids.

The table lists this clonotype with many counts. This rearrangement joins TRBV12-3 or TRBV12-4 to TRBJ2-5; the match to TRBD2 covers 10 bases. There are 16 residues in the CDR3. Trimming at V came to 6 bases and at J to 5 bases, leaving 12 bases not matched to a gene. This CDR3 is CASSSSGLATLETQYF. The CDR3 bases are TGTGCCAGCAGCTCCTCGGGACTAGCGACGTTGGAGACCCAGTACTTC.

The V call is TRBV11-2, the J call TRBJ1-2; D remains ambiguous. There are 13 residues in the CDR3. V dropped 6 bases and J dropped 2 bases, with 10 bases sitting between them. In germline, CDR1 is SGHAT, CDR2 FQNNGV. In nucleotides, the CDR3 is TGTGCCAGCAGACATACACCGAACTATGGCTACACCTTC. It codes for CASRHTPNYGYTF.

Comment on this clonotype: A much larger clone is a single base away; this may be a read error. The gene calls are TRBV7-9 and TRBJ2-5; 8 bases map to TRBD1. CDR1 SEHNR and CDR2 FQNEAQ come from the germline V gene (reference sequence). Trimming removed 5 bases from V and 3 bases from J; junction bases left unmatched: 2. This CDR3 has 13 residues. The CDR3 DNA is TGTGCCAGCAGCCAGACAGGGGAAGAGACCCAGTACTTC. It codes for CASSQTGEETQYF.

The chain is built from TRBV7-2 and TRBJ1-1; tentatively, D is TRBD1 (5 bases). This CDR3 has 13 residues. Trimming stripped 7 bases from V and 1 base from J, with 10 bases between. Germline V gene lookup returns CDR1 SGHTA and CDR2 FQGNSA. CDR3 amino acids: CASIWGGNTEAFF. CDR3 sequence (DNA): TGTGCCAGCATCTGGGGGGGGAACACTGAAGCTTTCTTT.

This chain uses TRBV4-3 with TRBJ2-7; D is possibly TRBD2 (5 bases). Germline CDR1 and CDR2: LGHNA and YSLEER. The CDR3 has 15 residues. With 0 bases removed from V and 4 bases from J, the gap between germline ends came to 13 bases. CDR3 bases: TGCGCCAGCAGCCAAGATCGCGGGCTACCATACGAGCAGTACTTC. This sequence encodes CASSQDRGLPYEQYF.

The chain couples TRBV7-6 to TRBJ1-6; possibly TRBD1 for D (5 bases). Germline CDR1 is SGHVS and CDR2 is FNYEAQ. This CDR3 region has 14 residues. V was clipped by 0 bases and J by 10 bases, with 10 bases between them. CDR3 bases: TGTGCCAGCAGCTTAGCTAACAGGCAATCACCCCTCCACTTT. This gives the protein CASSLANRQSPLHF. The whole variable domain, remainder taken from reference TRBV7-6 and TRBJ1-6, is GAGVSQSPRYKVTKRGQDVALRCDPISGHVSLYWYRQALGQGPEFLTYFNYEAQQDKSGLPNDRFSAERPEGSISTLTIQRTEQRDSAMYRCASSLANRQSPLHFGNGTRLTVT.

The chain is built from TRBV20-1 and TRBJ2-1; TRBD2 matches at 11 bases. The CDR3 contains 23 residues. Germline values: CDR1 DFQATT, CDR2 SNEGSKA (reference sequence). Unmatched junction bases numbered 27, after V lost 1 base and J lost 4 bases. The CDR3 reads CSARAPYLTSGMSSHTRYNEQFF. The CDR3 nucleotides are TGCAGTGCTAGAGCCCCATACTTGACTAGCGGGATGTCCTCCCACACCCGATACAATGAGCAGTTCTTC.

The CDR3 sequence: CASSQDVVAGGTDTQYF. DNA of the CDR3: TGTGCCAGCAGCCAAGATGTGGTAGCGGGGGGCACAGATACGCAGTATTTT. V gene TRBV4-2 combines with J gene TRBJ2-3, with 9 bases aligning to TRBD2. After removal of 0 bases from V and 1 base from J, the junction contained 5 bases not matched to a gene. Germline V gene lookup returns CDR1 LGHNA and CDR2 YNFKEQ. The CDR3 loop spans 17 amino acids.

This clonotype was counted at least ten times. The chain joins TRBV11-2 to TRBJ2-6; D gene unclear. The CDR3 has 15 residues. V shed 3 bases and J shed 5 bases, with 11 bases lying between them. The germline gives CDR1 SGHAT, CDR2 FQNNGV. CDR3 nucleotides: TGTGCCAGCAGCTTTCGGACGGCGCGGGCCAACGTCCTGACTTTC. As protein: CASSFRTARANVLTF.

The gene calls are TRBV12-3 or TRBV12-4 and TRBJ2-1; TRBD1 matches 7 bases. The DNA end favors TRBJ2-7, so the J call may be wrong. The CDR3 contains 14 residues. The chain's CDR3 is CASSCRQGTDEQYF. The CDR3 nucleotides read TGTGCCAGCAGTTGCCGACAGGGAACAGACGAGCAGTACTTC.

Turning to this clonotype: The germline gene is not matched at one end of the junction; a read error may be the cause. The J gene is TRBJ2-1, the V gene TRBV6-2 or TRBV6-3; D not resolved. The germline V gene has CDR1 MNHEY and CDR2 SVGEGT. This CDR3 is built from 11 residues. The CDR3 DNA is TGTGCCGGCAGACGCTACAATGAGCAGTTCTTC. Encoded protein: CAGRRYNEQFF.

As for this clonotype: With a much larger clone just one base away, this may be a read error. V is TRBV4-2 and J is TRBJ2-4; 7 bases are a match to TRBD2. Matching the DNA end better, TRBJ2-7 makes the J call doubtful. The V gene's germline CDR1 is LGHNA and CDR2 YNFKEQ. CDR3 length: 13 residues. The CDR3 is CASSPWGGYEQYF. CDR3 nucleotides: TGTGCCAGCAGCCCGTGGGGGGGCTACGAGCAGTACTTC.

The chain combines TRBV18 with TRBJ2-7; 7 bases fit TRBD1. The V segment lost 2 bases and the J segment 5 bases; nucleotides outside the gene matches: 6. Per germline, CDR1 KGHSH and CDR2 LQKENI. CDR3 length: 14 residues. CDR3 nucleotides: TGTGCCAGCTCACCAAAAGACAGGGACCACGAGCAGTACTTC. Its protein product is CASSPKDRDHEQYF.

A few counts support this clonotype. The chain recombines TRBV4-2 with TRBJ1-4; D call uncertain. The CDR3 runs 17 residues. Germline CDR1 and CDR2: LGHNA and YNFKEQ. V lost 0 bases and J lost 8, with 19 bases in between. The CDR3 sequence is CASSQDWGTLAYEKLFF. The CDR3 DNA is TGTGCCAGCAGCCAAGATTGGGGAACCCTGGCTTACGAAAAACTGTTTTTT.

This chain uses TRBV5-1 with TRBJ1-2; 7 bases map to TRBD1. Trimming cost V 3 bases and J 4 bases; bases outside gene matches: 6. There are 14 residues in the CDR3. The V gene's germline CDR1 is SGHRS and CDR2 YFSETQ. For the CDR3, the DNA is TGCGCCAGCAGCTCCCCGGGACAGCCCTATGGCTACACCTTC. It yields the protein CASSSPGQPYGYTF.

J is TRBJ1-1 and V is TRBV5-5; TRBD1 is a possible D gene (5 bases). The V end lost 7 bases, the J end lost 4 bases, and 14 bases lay between the germline ends. CDR3 length equals 13 residues. Germline-derived CDR1 and CDR2 are SGHKS and YYEKEE (reference sequence). The CDR3 DNA reads as TGTGCCAGCGTCTGGGCGGGGGGCACTGAAGCTTTCTTT. It codes for CASVWAGGTEAFF.

This clonotype has more than one count but fewer than ten. Here the CDR3 reads CASSPARLNYGYTF. The DNA for the CDR3 is TGTGCCAGCAGTCCGGCCCGGCTTAACTATGGCTACACCTTC. This chain joins TRBV5-6 and TRBJ1-2, with D unclear. The CDR3 consists of 14 residues. Deletions cut 5 bases from V and 1 base from J, with 12 bases between. Germline V gene data show CDR1 as SGHDT and CDR2 as YYEEEE. Together with reference TRBV5-6 and TRBJ1-2, the CDR3 gives the full variable domain: DAGVTQSPTHLIKTRGQQVTLRCSPKSGHDTVSWYQQALGQGPQFIFQYYEEEERQRGNFPDRFSGHQFPNYSSELNVNALLLGDSALYLCASSPARLNYGYTFGSGTRLTVV.

This rearrangement joins TRBV12-5 to TRBJ2-3; no clear D gene. The CDR3 contains 12 residues. V dropped 1 base and J dropped 6 bases, with 5 bases sitting between them. Germline values: CDR1 LGHNT, CDR2 FRNRAP. The CDR3 nucleotides read TGTGCTAGTGGTTTGGAAGGGGATACGCAGTATTTT. It codes for CASGLEGDTQYF.

The chain carries TRBV27 and TRBJ2-7; TRBD2 is a possible D gene (6 bases). V was shortened by 5 bases and J by 9 bases, with 29 bases between the two germline ends. This CDR3 contains 17 residues. Germline values: CDR1 MNHEY, CDR2 SMNVEV (reference sequence). The CDR3 nucleotides read TGTGCCAGCAGTCCCCGTGGCGGGATAAGGGATATACTAGGGCAGTACTTC. Its protein product is CASSPRGGIRDILGQYF.

On this clonotype itself: A read error may explain this, as a much larger clone is one base away. The V call is TRBV10-3, the J call TRBJ2-7, with a possible D match to TRBD2 (5 bases). The ends were cut back, 2 bases at V and 7 bases at J, with 12 bases in the middle. The CDR3 length is 13 residues. Germline assignment: CDR1 ENHRY and CDR2 SYGVKD. CDR3 amino acids: CAISEKGRTEQYF. The CDR3 nucleotides read TGTGCCATCAGTGAGAAGGGAAGGACTGAGCAGTACTTC.

The gene calls are TRBV12-3 or TRBV12-4 and TRBJ2-3; D could derive from TRBD1 or TRBD2 (6 bases each). V shed 2 bases and J shed 4 bases, with 19 bases lying between them. The CDR3 consists of 17 residues. CDR3 DNA: TGTGCCAGCAGTTTATTACGGGGGAGAGGGGGATCAGATACGCAGTATTTT. Residues: CASSLLRGRGGSDTQYF.

This clonotype was detected a few times. This could be a read error, since a much larger clone is one nucleotide away. The chain uses TRBV5-1 and TRBJ2-3; no clear D gene. Per germline, CDR1 SGHRS and CDR2 YFSETQ. V lost 1 base and J lost 2, with 8 bases in between. CDR3 length equals 14 residues. The CDR3, as DNA: TGCGCCAGCAGCTTGATCGCCAACACAGATACGCAGTATTTT. Its protein is CASSLIANTDTQYF. The full variable domain, in which reference TRBV5-1 and TRBJ2-3 provide the parts outside the CDR3, is KAGVTQTPRYLIKTRGQQVTLSCSPISGHRSVSWYQQTPGQGLQFLFEYFSETQRNKGNFPGRFSGRQFSNSRSEMNVSTLELGDSALYLCASSLIANTDTQYFGPGTRLTVL.

This clonotype was detected ten times or more. This rearrangement joins TRBV6-5 to TRBJ1-5; 7 bases are shared with TRBD1. V was clipped by 2 bases and J by 6 bases; unmatched bases: 4. This CDR3 spans 14 amino acids. Germline V CDR1 and CDR2: MNHEY, SVGAGI. CDR3 in amino acids: CASSYGAGGQPQHF. CDR3 coding DNA: TGTGCCAGCAGTTACGGGGCAGGGGGTCAGCCCCAGCATTTT.

CDR3 amino acids: CASRSAGYGYTF. The CDR3 bases are TGTGCCAGTAGGAGTGCTGGCTATGGCTACACCTTC. V usage is TRBV19 and J usage is TRBJ1-2, with unresolved D. This CDR3 has 12 amino acids. V lost 6 bases and J 4 bases, leaving 9 bases between the germline ends. Looked up from germline, CDR1 is LNHDA and CDR2 is SQIVND (reference sequence).

The rearrangement links TRBV6-5 to TRBJ2-5, with 7 nucleotides matching TRBD1. With 2 bases clipped from V and 5 bases from J, the junction kept 8 bases outside the gene matches. CDR1 is MNHEY, CDR2 SVGAGI, per germline. There are 15 residues in the CDR3. CDR3 loop: CASSYADRPRETQYF. Here the CDR3 DNA reads TGTGCCAGCAGTTACGCGGACAGGCCCCGGGAGACCCAGTACTTC.

Turning to this clonotype: Given the absence of the conserved phenylalanine or tryptophan at the CDR3 end, a read error is likely. This sequence joins TRBV20-1 and TRBJ2-1; TRBD1 is a possible D gene (7 bases). Germline V gene data show CDR1 as DFQATT and CDR2 as SNEGSKA (reference sequence). This CDR3 contains 16 residues. The CDR3 DNA reads as TGCAGTGCTAGAGAGGGGGGACAGAGCTCCTACAGTGAGCAGTTCCTC. Its protein product is CSAREGGQSSYSEQFL.